This paragraph reports one T cell receptor beta chain. TCRdb's copy holds only in-frame clones and misses some; the assay was immunoSEQ multiplex PCR. The sample shows about 80,000 clones, approximately 83% of them seen only once. This specimen belongs to a study of OX40 agonist ivuxolimab in advanced cancers. V dropped 4 bases and J dropped 5; count of bases not matched to a gene: 7. This CDR3 is built from 15 residues. The germline CDR1 and CDR2 sequences are SGDLS and YYNGEE. The chain recombines TRBV9 with TRBJ2-2; 8 positions match TRBD1. Material: CD4+ or CD8+ T cells sorted from blood, obtained in a trial of the OX40 agonist ivuxolimab. This sequence originates from an adult with an advanced solid tumor such as melanoma, head and neck, liver or kidney cancer. The chain's CDR3 is CASSPRQGLTGELFF. The CDR3 nucleotides read TGTGCCAGCAGCCCCCGACAGGGGCTTACCGGGGAGCTGTTTTTT.